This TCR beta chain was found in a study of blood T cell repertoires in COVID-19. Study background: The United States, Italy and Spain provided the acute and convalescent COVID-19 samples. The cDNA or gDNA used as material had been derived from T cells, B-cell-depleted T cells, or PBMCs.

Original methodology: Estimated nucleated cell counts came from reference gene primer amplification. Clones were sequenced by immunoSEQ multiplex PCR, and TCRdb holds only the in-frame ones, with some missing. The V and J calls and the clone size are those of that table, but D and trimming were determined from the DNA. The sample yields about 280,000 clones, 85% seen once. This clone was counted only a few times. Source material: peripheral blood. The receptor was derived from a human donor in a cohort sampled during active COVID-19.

CDR3 amino acids: CASSLSGNTGELFF. The CDR3 DNA sequence: TGTGCCAGCAGCCTTAGTGGGAACACCGGGGAGCTGTTTTTT. The V and J genes are TRBV6-4 and TRBJ2-2; D remains ambiguous. The CDR3 is 14 residues long. The V gene lost 6 bases and the J gene lost 1 base, with 9 bases spanning the gap. Germline CDR1 MRHNA, CDR2 SNTAGT.